This TCR beta chain originates from a study of T cell responses to AZD1222 COVID-19 vaccine. Clones were read by immunoSEQ multiplex PCR, and TCRdb kept only the in-frame ones, dropping some. This table holds 85,000 to 120,000 clones, roughly 88% found once. Germline V lookup: CDR1 KGHSH, CDR2 LQKENI. This CDR3 is 13 amino acids long. V dropped 3 bases and J dropped 0 bases, with 5 bases sitting between them. The rearrangement joins TRBV18 to TRBJ1-1; D remains unclear. This receptor was obtained from an adult in good health. Sequencing used peripheral blood, obtained on day 0 of AZD1222 vaccination. The CDR3 DNA is TGTGCCAGCTCACCTGACCTGAACACTGAAGCTTTCTTT. It codes for CASSPDLNTEAFF.